A selection of T cell receptor beta chains follows, all from one sample in a study of Ad26.COV2.S vaccination and SARS-CoV-2 variants. Libraries were prepared by immunoSEQ multiplex PCR; TCRdb keeps only in-frame clonotypes and omits some of them. This table holds more than 300,000 clones, roughly 80% found once. This sample comprised peripheral blood, obtained in a trial of Ad26.COV2.S vaccine versus placebo. The receptors shown here come from a person aged 18-60 years who received the Ad26.COV2.S COVID-19 vaccine or a placebo. CDR3s include the opening cysteine and the closing phenylalanine or tryptophan. Each record gives: clone size, J gene, V gene, D gene, CDR3 DNA, CDR3 protein. The D gene is left open where the match is weak. Rows may omit the clone size; those that give it use once, few, many or a size class.

NA,TRBJ1-4,TRBV7-2,NA,TGTGCCAGCGGTAGGGCCAGCGGAAATGAAAAACTGTTTTTT,CASGRASGNEKLFF
NA,TRBJ2-3,TRBV19,NA,TGTGCCAGTAGTATGGCCTACCTTAGCACAGATACGCAGTATTTT,CASSMAYLSTDTQYF
NA,TRBJ2-3,TRBV7-9,TRBD1,TGTGCCAGCAGCTTCTGGACAGGGACCAATACGCAGTATTTT,CASSFWTGTNTQYF
NA,TRBJ2-1,TRBV11-2,TRBD2,TGTGCCAGCAGTCCAATCCGGGGGGGCCGCTACAATGAGCAGTTCTTC,CASSPIRGGRYNEQFF
once,TRBJ2-1,TRBV29-1,NA,TGCAGCGTTGAGAGGTCGGCAGGGCAGGATCTTGAGTTCTTC,CSVERSAGQDLEFF
NA,TRBJ1-4,TRBV27,TRBD1,TGTGCCAGCACCCTTGAGGACAGGGGGGATGATGAAAAACTGTTTTTT,CASTLEDRGDDEKLFF
NA,TRBJ2-3,TRBV4-1,TRBD1,TGCGCCAGCAGCCACGCCTGGGACAGGGCTAGGACAGATACGCAGTATTTT,CASSHAWDRARTDTQYF
NA,TRBJ2-3,TRBV6-5,TRBD1,TGTGCCAGCAGCATACAGGGGGGAGGCACAGATACGCAGTATTTT,CASSIQGGGTDTQYF
NA,TRBJ2-7,TRBV28,NA,TGTGCCAGCAGCGGGGGAACTCGGTACGAGCAGTACTTC,CASSGGTRYEQYF
NA,TRBJ2-5,TRBV5-1,NA,TGCGCCAGCAGCAGATCAGGGGATTTGGAGACCCAGTACTTC,CASSRSGDLETQYF
NA,TRBJ1-1,TRBV15,NA,TGTGCCACCAGCAGAGATTACTCGCCTGCTTTCTTT,CATSRDYSPAFF
NA,TRBJ1-2,TRBV5-4,TRBD1,TGTGCCAGCAGCTTGGGCGCGGACAGGGGGCAAGGTGGCTATGGCTACACCTTC,CASSLGADRGQGGYGYTF
NA,TRBJ2-3,TRBV2,TRBD2,TGTGCCAGCAGTGCCACGCGCGGGGGGCTCACAGATACGCAGTATTTT,CASSATRGGLTDTQYF
NA,TRBJ1-2,TRBV6-5,NA,TGTGCCACCCTACGGACACCTAAGGTCTATGGCTACACCTTC,CATLRTPKVYGYTF
NA,TRBJ1-4,TRBV7-2,TRBD1,TGTGCCAGCAGCTTCCAGGACAGGGGGGGTGAAAAACTGTTTTTT,CASSFQDRGGEKLFF
NA,TRBJ1-5,TRBV21-1,NA,TGTGCCAGCAGCAAGCTTCATGGATCCAGGTATCAGCCCCAGCATTTT,CASSKLHGSRYQPQHF
NA,TRBJ1-6,TRBV19,TRBD1,TGTGCCAGTATTGACAGGGCCTCTAATTCACCCCTCCACTTT,CASIDRASNSPLHF
few,TRBJ1-6,TRBV27,NA,TGTGCCAGCAGTACAATCAGGGGACTTAGTTCACCCCTCCACTTT,CASSTIRGLSSPLHF
NA,TRBJ2-7,TRBV7-2,NA,TGTGCCAGCAGCTTAACAGACCGATACGAGCAGTACTTC,CASSLTDRYEQYF
NA,TRBJ1-1,TRBV6-5,NA,TGTGCCAGCAGTTACTCGACTGGGAACACTGAAGCTTTCTTT,CASSYSTGNTEAFF
NA,TRBJ1-5,TRBV28,TRBD1,TGTGCCAGCAGTTTAGGCAGGGGGATTAATCAGCCCCAGCATTTT,CASSLGRGINQPQHF
NA,TRBJ1-1,TRBV19,NA,TGTGCCAGTAAGCCGCGGGGGATGAACACTGAAGCTTTCTTT,CASKPRGMNTEAFF
NA,TRBJ2-5,TRBV2,TRBD2,TGTGCCAGCAGTGAAGCCTGGGAGGGGGAGACCCAGTACTTC,CASSEAWEGETQYF
NA,TRBJ1-5,TRBV27,NA,TGTGCCAGCGGGTGGGGGAGCAATCAGCCCCAGCATTTT,CASGWGSNQPQHF
NA,TRBJ1-4,TRBV28,NA,TGTGCCAGCAGGTCTCCCGGGGGAGGGCTTAATGAAAAACTGTTTTTT,CASRSPGGGLNEKLFF
NA,TRBJ1-5,TRBV9,NA,TGTGCCAGCAGCGAAGGGGACACGCGGGGCAATCAGCCCCAGCATTTT,CASSEGDTRGNQPQHF
NA,TRBJ2-7,TRBV3-1/TRBV3-2,NA,TGTGCCAGCAGTGGGACTTCCTACGAGCAGTACTTC,CASSGTSYEQYF
NA,TRBJ2-7,TRBV7-2,NA,TGTGCCAGCAGCCCCCGACAGGCCTACGAGCAGTACTTC,CASSPRQAYEQYF
NA,TRBJ1-6,TRBV5-1,NA,TGCGCCAGCAGCTTGGACCCATCGGCGGGGAATTCACCCCTCCACTTT,CASSLDPSAGNSPLHF
NA,TRBJ1-6,TRBV3-1/TRBV3-2,NA,TGTGCCAGCAGTCTTTCTAGGCAGGGACTGGATTCACCCCTCCACTTT,CASSLSRQGLDSPLHF
NA,TRBJ1-2,TRBV5-5,NA,TGTGCCAGCAGCTCCGCAGGGAACTGGGACTATGGCTACACCTTC,CASSSAGNWDYGYTF
NA,TRBJ1-1,TRBV19,TRBD1,TGTGCCAGTAGTATAGCCAGGGGGCCCCCGAGGACTGAAGCTTTCTTT,CASSIARGPPRTEAFF
NA,TRBJ1-3,TRBV29-1,NA,TGCAGCGGCCTTTTGGCCGGGTCCCCGGCGGACACCATATATTTT,CSGLLAGSPADTIYF